Sequencing of this T cell receptor (beta chain) was carried out in a study of cytomegalovirus exposure and HLA in healthy donors. The PCR had 60 Vbeta and 13 Jbeta primers. Libraries were prepared by immunoSEQ multiplex PCR; TCRdb keeps only in-frame clonotypes and omits some of them. Of around 100,000 clones listed, 6.5% to 8% are singletons. Overall study findings and caveats: Reportedly, HLA-A and HLA-B alleles of most subjects were accurately predicted from TCR beta. A missense variant in DCLRE1C was later tied to TCR beta V- and J-gene trimming. Associated with cytomegalovirus, according to the listing, were around 160 TCR beta chains.

On this clone itself: Antigen specificity is unknown.

This TCR came from a man between 45 and 60 years old in good health and CMV-seronegative. The specimen was PBMCs.

The CDR3 sequence: CASSLVGGHVHYGYTF. In DNA form, the CDR3 reads TGTGCCAGCAGCTTGGTAGGGGGACACGTTCACTATGGCTACACCTTC. The chain employs TRBV5-4 and TRBJ1-2, with D possibly matching TRBD1 (6 bases). Trimming stripped 0 bases from V and 3 bases from J, with 15 bases between. Germline CDR1 reads SGHNT; CDR2 reads YYREEE (reference sequence). This CDR3 is 16 amino acids long.